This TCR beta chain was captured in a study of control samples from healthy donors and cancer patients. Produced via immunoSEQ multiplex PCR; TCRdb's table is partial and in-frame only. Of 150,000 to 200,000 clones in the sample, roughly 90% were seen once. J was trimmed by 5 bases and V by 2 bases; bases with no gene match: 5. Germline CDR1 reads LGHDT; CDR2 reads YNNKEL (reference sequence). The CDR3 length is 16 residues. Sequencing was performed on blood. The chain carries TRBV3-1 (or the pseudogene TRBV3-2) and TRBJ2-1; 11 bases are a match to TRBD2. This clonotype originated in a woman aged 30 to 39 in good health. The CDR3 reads CASSQPTSGSHNEQFF. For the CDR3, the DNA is TGTGCCAGCAGCCAACCAACTAGCGGGAGCCACAATGAGCAGTTCTTC.